The 26 T cell receptor beta chains below come from one sample, sequenced in a study of blood T cells in healthy people across ages. Primers used in a second PCR of roughly 7 to 11 cycles were a sample-barcoded 5' primer and a J-beta primer mix. From the 5' RACE reads, TCRdb called clonotypes with MiXCR, one entry per CDR3 protein. The sample records roughly 1.7 million distinct CDR3 sequences, roughly 32% being singletons. Specimen: blood. Every receptor here comes from a woman in her twenties or thirties in good health.

The chain carries TRBV27 and TRBJ2-7; no firm D call. This CDR3 is built from 15 residues. Per germline, CDR1 MNHEY and CDR2 SMNVEV (reference sequence). Trimming took 6 bases from V and 0 from J, leaving 15 bases between them. In DNA form, the CDR3 reads TGTGCCAGCAGATTACGCCAAAAATACTCCTACGAGCAGTACTTC. Translated: CASRLRQKYSYEQYF.

This clonotype was observed a few times. The V and J genes are TRBV20-1 and TRBJ2-1, with TRBD1 matching 10 bases. The CDR3 length is 14 residues. Germline assignment: CDR1 DFQATT and CDR2 SNEGSKA (reference sequence). The junction had 9 bases not matched to a gene; V was cut back by 4 bases and J by 9 bases. The chain's CDR3 is CSAKTGTGVLEQFF. CDR3 nucleotide sequence: TGCAGTGCTAAGACCGGGACAGGGGTGCTTGAGCAGTTCTTC.

V is TRBV9 and J is TRBJ2-5, with 7 bases aligning to TRBD2. V shed 3 bases, J shed 1 base, and the junction held 9 bases outside the gene matches. The CDR3 runs to 16 residues. In germline, CDR1 is SGDLS, CDR2 YYNGEE. The CDR3 loop reads CASSEGIRGGQETQYF. The CDR3 DNA reads TGTGCCAGCAGCGAAGGGATTCGCGGGGGCCAAGAGACCCAGTACTTC.

The V gene is TRBV6-5, the J gene TRBJ2-4; 9 bases fit TRBD1. The length of the CDR3 is 15 residues. Germline loops: CDR1 MNHEY, CDR2 SVGAGI. Germline trimming cut 2 bases from V and 5 bases from J; bases unmatched to any gene: 4. The CDR3: CASSYMTGGQNIQYF. DNA of the CDR3: TGTGCCAGCAGTTACATGACAGGGGGACAAAACATTCAGTACTTC.

The rearrangement uses TRBV20-1 and TRBJ1-5; 10 bases fit TRBD1. After removal of 5 bases from V and 7 bases from J, the junction contained 8 bases not matched to a gene. The CDR3 is made up of 14 amino acids. Germline V gene lookup returns CDR1 DFQATT and CDR2 SNEGSKA (reference sequence). CDR3 DNA sequence: TGCAGTGCTCACCGGGACAGGGGTTACCAGCCCCAGCATTTT. Its translation is CSAHRDRGYQPQHF.

The chain employs TRBV18 and TRBJ1-5; 7 nucleotides line up with TRBD1. V dropped 5 bases and J dropped 3; count of bases not matched to a gene: 4. In germline, CDR1 is KGHSH, CDR2 LQKENI. The CDR3 sequence is 14 residues long. In DNA, the CDR3 is TGTGCCAGCTCAGAAGGGACAGTCAATCAGCCCCAGCATTTT. Amino acid sequence: CASSEGTVNQPQHF. Supplemented by reference TRBV18 and TRBJ1-5, the full variable domain reads NAGVMQNPRHLVRRRGQEARLRCSPMKGHSHVYWYRQLPEEGLKFMVYLQKENIIDESGMPKERFSAEFPKEGPSILRIQQVVRGDSAAYFCASSEGTVNQPQHFGDGTRLSIL.

This clonotype has at least ten counts. This chain links TRBV4-1 with TRBJ1-2; D gene unclear. The CDR3 has 12 residues. Per germline, CDR1 MGHRA and CDR2 YSYEKL. Trimming took 1 base from V and 8 from J, leaving 8 bases between them. Here the CDR3 reads CASSQAAGGYTF. The CDR3 nucleotides are TGCGCCAGCAGCCAAGCGGCCGGGGGCTACACCTTC.

The chain links TRBV15 to TRBJ1-5, with a tentative D call TRBD1 (5 bases). In germline, CDR1 is LNHNV, CDR2 YYDKDF (reference sequence). V lost 3 bases, J lost 0 bases, and 27 bases lay in between. This CDR3 is 21 amino acids long. The CDR3 spells CATSSINPPVGLIYSNQPQHF. CDR3 coding DNA: TGTGCCACCAGCAGCATCAACCCCCCGGTGGGGCTTATCTATAGCAATCAGCCCCAGCATTTT.

The J gene is TRBJ1-2, the V gene TRBV18; 7 bases line up with TRBD1. The length of the CDR3 is 16 residues. J gave up 6 bases and V 3 bases, and 13 bases lay outside the gene matches. The V gene's germline CDR1 is KGHSH and CDR2 LQKENI. CDR3 residues: CASSPITGAGVDGYTF. CDR3 bases: TGTGCCAGCTCACCGATAACAGGGGCTGGCGTGGATGGCTACACCTTC.

This chain connects TRBV20-1 to TRBJ2-1, with 9 bases aligning to TRBD2. Germline assignment: CDR1 DFQATT and CDR2 SNEGSKA (reference sequence). V trimming: 5 bases; J trimming: 14 bases; junction bases outside the gene matches: 13. This CDR3 contains 13 residues. The DNA of the CDR3 is TGCAGTGCTTTCTATGGCAGCGGGAGGTATGAGTTCTTC. This sequence encodes CSAFYGSGRYEFF.

This clonotype occurred a few times. Mismatch with germline at one junction end may stem from a read error. The V and J genes are TRBV7-9 and TRBJ2-3; D possibly matches TRBD1 or TRBD2 (6 bases each). The germline gives CDR1 SEHNR, CDR2 FQNEAQ (reference sequence). The CDR3 runs 13 residues. The CDR3 loop reads CSSSLTGRDTQYF. CDR3 coding DNA: TGTTCCAGCAGCTTAACAGGGAGGGATACGCAGTATTTT.

This clonotype has a count of ten or more. This chain uses TRBV6-2 or TRBV6-3 with TRBJ2-1; D is ambiguous. CDR1 and CDR2 (germline): MNHEY, SVGEGT. The CDR3 length is 17 residues. The germline V and J ends were trimmed by 0 bases and 0 bases, with 12 bases remaining between them. CDR3: CASSYSVQDGSYNEQFF. The CDR3 coding sequence is TGTGCCAGCAGTTACTCGGTCCAAGACGGCTCCTACAATGAGCAGTTCTTC.

This chain's CDR3 is CSVATSGVQETQYF. CDR3 DNA sequence: TGCAGCGTTGCGACTAGCGGTGTACAAGAGACCCAGTACTTC. This chain uses TRBV29-1 with TRBJ2-5; 9 positions match TRBD2. Per germline, CDR1 SQVTM and CDR2 ANQGSEA. The CDR3 has 14 amino acids. V dropped 4 bases and J dropped 2; count of bases not matched to a gene: 5.

This sequence joins TRBV7-9 and TRBJ2-7; D tentatively fits TRBD1 or TRBD2 (7 bases each). Germline values: CDR1 SEHNR, CDR2 FQNEAQ (reference sequence). Between the trimmed V and J ends, which lost 2 bases and 6 bases, there was a span of 17 bases. The CDR3 is 15 residues long. This CDR3 is CASSLFRGGSGEQYF. The CDR3, as DNA: TGTGCCAGCAGCTTATTCAGGGGGGGGTCGGGCGAGCAGTACTTC.

Comment on this clonotype: This may be a read error: a much more frequent sequence differs by one nucleotide. This rearrangement joins TRBV4-2 to TRBJ2-7; D may be TRBD1 or TRBD2 (5 bases each). This CDR3 is 15 amino acids long. Germline V gene lookup returns CDR1 LGHNA and CDR2 YNFKEQ. CDR3 amino acids: CVSSQEVGETYEQYF. In DNA form, the CDR3 reads TGTGTCAGCAGCCAAGAAGTAGGGGAGACCTACGAGCAGTACTTC.

This clonotype showed up just a few times. The V gene is TRBV7-2, the J gene TRBJ2-7, with 8 bases identical to TRBD1. This CDR3 is 14 amino acids long. V lost 5 bases to trimming and J lost 7 bases; unmatched junction nucleotides: 10. CDR1 is SGHTA and CDR2 is FQGNSA in the germline V gene. CDR3 sequence reads: CASSHPDRGREQYF. The CDR3 nucleotides are TGTGCCAGCAGCCATCCCGACAGGGGTAGGGAGCAGTACTTC.

This chain joins TRBV18 and TRBJ2-1; D call uncertain. The CDR3 extends over 17 amino acids. V was trimmed by 4 bases and J by 6 bases, leaving 22 bases between them. Per the germline V gene, CDR1 is KGHSH and CDR2 is LQKENI. The CDR3 spells CASSRTRTDPLANEQFF. The CDR3 DNA is TGTGCCAGCTCACGAACCCGGACGGACCCCCTGGCCAATGAGCAGTTCTTC.

The chain combines TRBV27 with TRBJ1-6; unclear D gene. Germline lookup yields CDR1 MNHEY and CDR2 SMNVEV (reference sequence). The length of the CDR3 is 16 residues. V was trimmed by 0 bases and J by 13 bases, leaving 19 bases between them. As DNA, the CDR3 is TGTGCCAGCAGTTTATCGGTGGAGGGCGCCGCGCTTCCCCTCCACTTT. It is translated as CASSLSVEGAALPLHF.

This sequence joins TRBV3-1 and TRBJ2-3, with TRBD2 matching over 13 bases. This CDR3 region has 20 residues. Trimming cost V 4 bases and J 0 bases; bases outside gene matches: 13. Germline assignment: CDR1 LGHDT and CDR2 YNNKEL (reference sequence). The CDR3 loop reads CASSPQRLAGGLPSTDTQYF. CDR3 coding DNA: TGTGCCAGCAGCCCGCAGAGACTAGCGGGAGGACTTCCTAGCACAGATACGCAGTATTTT.

The V and J genes are TRBV7-2 and TRBJ2-1; 7 bases align to TRBD2. Germline CDR1 reads SGHTA; CDR2 reads FQGNSA. This CDR3 contains 15 residues. J lost 8 bases, V lost 4 bases, and 11 bases had no gene match. The CDR3 DNA reads TGTGCCAGCAGCTATGTGATGGGGGGGGAGGATGAGCAGTTCTTC. Protein sequence: CASSYVMGGEDEQFF. Using reference TRBV7-2 and TRBJ2-1 for the parts outside the CDR3, the full variable domain is GAGVSQSPSNKVTEKGKDVELRCDPISGHTALYWYRQSLGQGLEFLIYFQGNSAPDKSGLPSDRFSAERTGGSVSTLTIQRTQQEDSAVYLCASSYVMGGEDEQFFGPGTRLTVL.

This chain links TRBV6-5 with TRBJ1-1, with TRBD1 matching 7 bases. This CDR3 comprises 16 residues. The ends lost 1 base at V and 8 bases at J; junction bases unmatched: 13. The germline gives CDR1 MNHEY, CDR2 SVGAGI. CDR3 protein: CASSYYYLDRSTEAFF. The CDR3 DNA reads TGTGCCAGCAGTTACTATTACCTGGACAGGAGCACCGAAGCTTTCTTT.

This clonotype occurred a few times. The chain has TRBV7-9 and TRBJ2-5; no clear D gene. CDR3 length: 15 residues. The ends were cut back, 5 bases at V and 2 bases at J, with 15 bases in the middle. Germline loops: CDR1 SEHNR, CDR2 FQNEAQ (reference sequence). The CDR3 DNA follows: TGTGCCAGCAGCCCCGGACCCTACGTACAAGAGACCCAGTACTTC. It yields the protein CASSPGPYVQETQYF.

The chain joins TRBV7-2 to TRBJ2-5; TRBD2 aligns across 11 bases. In germline, CDR1 is SGHTA, CDR2 FQGNSA. V lost 4 bases, J lost 0 bases, and 4 bases stayed unmatched. The CDR3 consists of 16 residues. The CDR3 here is CASSWRLAGHQETQYF. As DNA, the CDR3 is TGTGCCAGCAGCTGGAGACTAGCGGGGCACCAAGAGACCCAGTACTTC.

A few counts support this clonotype. The chain recombines TRBV7-2 with TRBJ2-7; the D is unclear. The V gene's germline CDR1 is SGHTA and CDR2 FQGNSA. CDR3 length: 15 residues. Trimming pared 3 bases from V and 2 bases from J, leaving 14 bases between. The CDR3 DNA follows: TGTGCCAGCAGCTTTCGTCAGGTCCCCACCTACGAGCAGTACTTC. Amino acids: CASSFRQVPTYEQYF.

This clonotype was found a few times. CDR3 bases: TGTGCCAGCAGCCTAAGGAGGGGTCCGGGCAATGAGCAGTTCTTC. Translated: CASSLRRGPGNEQFF. The chain couples TRBV7-3 to TRBJ2-1, with D tentatively TRBD2 (6 bases). Germline loops: CDR1 SGHTA, CDR2 FQGTGA. The CDR3 covers 15 residues. V lost 5 bases and J 6 bases, leaving 17 bases between the germline ends.

This clonotype has a handful of counts. The V and J genes are TRBV3-1 and TRBJ1-2; 7 nucleotides line up with TRBD1. The V gene's germline CDR1 is LGHDT and CDR2 YNNKEL (reference sequence). The CDR3 contains 16 residues. The junction had 11 bases not matched to a gene; V was cut back by 3 bases and J by 4 bases. CDR3: CASSHPGGAESYGYTF. CDR3 DNA sequence: TGTGCCAGCAGCCACCCAGGGGGGGCGGAGAGCTATGGCTACACCTTC.